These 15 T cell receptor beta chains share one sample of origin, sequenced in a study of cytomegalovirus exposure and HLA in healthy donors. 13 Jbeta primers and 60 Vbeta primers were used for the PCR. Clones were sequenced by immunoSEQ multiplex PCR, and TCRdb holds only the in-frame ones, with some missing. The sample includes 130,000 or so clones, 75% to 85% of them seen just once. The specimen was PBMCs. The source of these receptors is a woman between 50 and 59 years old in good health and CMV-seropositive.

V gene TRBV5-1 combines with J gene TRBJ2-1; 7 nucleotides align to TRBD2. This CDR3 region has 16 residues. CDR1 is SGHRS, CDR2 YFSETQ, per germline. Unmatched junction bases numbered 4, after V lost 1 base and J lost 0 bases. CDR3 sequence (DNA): TGCGCCAGCAGCTTGACGCGGGGGAGCTCCTACAATGAGCAGTTCTTC. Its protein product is CASSLTRGSSYNEQFF.

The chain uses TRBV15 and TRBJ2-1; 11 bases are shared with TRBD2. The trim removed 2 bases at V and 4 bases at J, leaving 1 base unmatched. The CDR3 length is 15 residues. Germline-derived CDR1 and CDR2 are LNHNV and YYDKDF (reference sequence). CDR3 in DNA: TGTGCCACCAGCAGAATAGCGGGGGGGTACAATGAGCAGTTCTTC. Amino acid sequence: CATSRIAGGYNEQFF.

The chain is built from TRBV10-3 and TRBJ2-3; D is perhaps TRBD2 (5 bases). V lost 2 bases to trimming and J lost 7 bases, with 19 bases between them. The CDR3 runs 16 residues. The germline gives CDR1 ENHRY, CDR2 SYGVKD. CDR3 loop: CAISEGSGGPGYTQYF. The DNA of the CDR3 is TGTGCCATCAGTGAGGGGTCAGGCGGGCCCGGGTATACGCAGTATTTT.

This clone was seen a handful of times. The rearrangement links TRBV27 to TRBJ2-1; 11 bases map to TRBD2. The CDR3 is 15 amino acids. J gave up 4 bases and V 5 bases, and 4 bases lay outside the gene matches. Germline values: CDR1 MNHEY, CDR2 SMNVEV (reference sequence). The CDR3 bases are TGTGCCAGCAGTAAGACTAGCGGGGCATACAATGAGCAGTTCTTC. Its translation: CASSKTSGAYNEQFF.

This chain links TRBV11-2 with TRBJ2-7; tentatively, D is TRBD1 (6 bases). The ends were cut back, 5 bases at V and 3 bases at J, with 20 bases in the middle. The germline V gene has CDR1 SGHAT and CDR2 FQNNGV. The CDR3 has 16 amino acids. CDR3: CASSAGGQYLDYEQYF. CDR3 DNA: TGTGCCAGCAGCGCCGGCGGACAGTATTTAGACTACGAGCAGTACTTC.

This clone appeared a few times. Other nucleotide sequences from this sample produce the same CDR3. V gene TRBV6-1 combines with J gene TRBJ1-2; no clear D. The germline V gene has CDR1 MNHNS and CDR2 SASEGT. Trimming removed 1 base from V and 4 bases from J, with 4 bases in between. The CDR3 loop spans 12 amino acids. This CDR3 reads CASSEGSYGYTF. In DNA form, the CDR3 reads TGTGCCAGCAGTGAAGGGAGCTATGGCTACACCTTC.

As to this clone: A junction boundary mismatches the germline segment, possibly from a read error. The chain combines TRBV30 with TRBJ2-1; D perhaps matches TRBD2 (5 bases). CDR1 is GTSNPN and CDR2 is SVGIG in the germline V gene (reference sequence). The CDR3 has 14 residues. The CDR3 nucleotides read TGTGCCTGGGGTGTAGGACCGAGCGGACCGCCTGAGTTCTTC. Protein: CAWGVGPSGPPEFF.

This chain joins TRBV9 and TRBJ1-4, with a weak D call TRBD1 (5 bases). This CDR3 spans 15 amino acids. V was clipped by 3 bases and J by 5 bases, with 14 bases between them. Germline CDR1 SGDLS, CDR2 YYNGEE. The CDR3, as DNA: TGTGCCAGCAGCGAGTCAGGGTTGAACAATGAAAAACTGTTTTTT. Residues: CASSESGLNNEKLFF. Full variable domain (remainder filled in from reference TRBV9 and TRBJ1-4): DSGVTQTPKHLITATGQRVTLRCSPRSGDLSVYWYQQSLDQGLQFLIQYYNGEERAKGNILERFSAQQFPDLHSELNLSSLELGDSALYFCASSESGLNNEKLFFGSGTQLSVL.

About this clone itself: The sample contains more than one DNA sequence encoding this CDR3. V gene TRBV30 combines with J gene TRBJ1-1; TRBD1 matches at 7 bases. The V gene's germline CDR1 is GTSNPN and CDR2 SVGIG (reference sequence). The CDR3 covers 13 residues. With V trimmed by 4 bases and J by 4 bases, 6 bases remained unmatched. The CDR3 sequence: CAWKIGGGTEAFF. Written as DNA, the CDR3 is TGTGCCTGGAAAATAGGGGGCGGCACTGAAGCTTTCTTT.

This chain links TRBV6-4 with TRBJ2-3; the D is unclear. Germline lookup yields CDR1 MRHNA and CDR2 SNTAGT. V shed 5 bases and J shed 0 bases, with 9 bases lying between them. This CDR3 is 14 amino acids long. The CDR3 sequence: CASSTTGSTDTQYF. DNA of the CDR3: TGTGCCAGCAGTACCACCGGGAGCACAGATACGCAGTATTTT.

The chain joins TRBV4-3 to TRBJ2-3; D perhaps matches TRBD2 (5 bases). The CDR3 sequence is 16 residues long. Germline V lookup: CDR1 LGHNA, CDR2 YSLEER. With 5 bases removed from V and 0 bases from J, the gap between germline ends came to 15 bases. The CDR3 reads CASSSGLLISTDTQYF. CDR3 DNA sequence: TGCGCCAGCAGCTCCGGACTCCTGATCAGCACAGATACGCAGTATTTT.

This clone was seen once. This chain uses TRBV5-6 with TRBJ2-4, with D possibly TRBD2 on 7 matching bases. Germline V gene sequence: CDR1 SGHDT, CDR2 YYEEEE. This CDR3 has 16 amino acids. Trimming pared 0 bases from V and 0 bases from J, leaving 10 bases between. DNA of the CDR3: TGTGCCAGCAGCTTGGGGGGGGGCCTAGCCAAAAACATTCAGTACTTC. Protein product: CASSLGGGLAKNIQYF.

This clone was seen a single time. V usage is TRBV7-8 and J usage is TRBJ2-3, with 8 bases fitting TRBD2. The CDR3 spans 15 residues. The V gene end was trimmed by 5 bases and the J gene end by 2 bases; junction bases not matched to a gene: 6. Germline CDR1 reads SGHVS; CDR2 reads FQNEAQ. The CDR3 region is CASSRERGSTDTQYF. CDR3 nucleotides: TGTGCCAGCAGCCGGGAGCGGGGGTCCACAGATACGCAGTATTTT.

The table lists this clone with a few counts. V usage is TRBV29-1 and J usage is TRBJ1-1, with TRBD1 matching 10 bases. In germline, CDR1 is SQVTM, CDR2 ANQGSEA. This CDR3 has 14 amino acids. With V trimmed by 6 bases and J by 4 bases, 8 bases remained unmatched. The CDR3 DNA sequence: TGCAGCGTCGTACCGACAGGGGGCGGCACTGAAGCTTTCTTT. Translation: CSVVPTGGGTEAFF.

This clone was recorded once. The CDR3 protein is CASSVAGTRYNEQFF. CDR3 nucleotides: TGTGCCAGCAGCGTAGCCGGGACTAGGTACAATGAGCAGTTCTTC. V gene TRBV9 combines with J gene TRBJ2-1, with TRBD2 matching over 8 bases. The CDR3 contains 15 residues. Trimming removed 0 bases from V and 4 bases from J; junction bases left unmatched: 3. Per germline, CDR1 SGDLS and CDR2 YYNGEE.